Judged by abundance, the clone carrying this TCR beta chain is medium-sized. Its antigen remains unidentified. cDNA was made from 500 ng RNA using alpha and beta constant primers. Separate chain-specific third strand synthesis with multiplexing indices produced the alpha and beta libraries. Two random hexamers, added before amplification and joined, formed each molecule's 12-nucleotide barcode. MiXCR, run by TCRdb on the 5' RACE reads, gives a single entry per CDR3 protein. Among 17,000 or so distinct CDR3 sequences listed, about 5% were seen once. The sample belongs to a study of HIV-infected patients and healthy controls. No cell fractionation was done, so the repertoire covers all unsorted peripheral blood T cells. The RNA source was a roughly 2.6 ml peripheral blood draw. V lost 4 bases and J lost 2; bases outside the gene matches: 4. This CDR3 contains 14 residues. The germline V gene has CDR1 MNHEY and CDR2 SVGEGT.

Study-wide results and limits: Significantly higher mean Gini indices appeared in HIV-infected repertoires, possibly reflecting oligoclonality. Healthy controls carried many MAIT alpha-chain CDR3s, while HIV+ repertoires had few.

The clonotype comes from an adult in good health. Sequenced: blood. This chain uses TRBV6-2 or TRBV6-3 with TRBJ2-5, with 7 bases aligning to TRBD1. CDR3: CASSLQGEQETQYF. DNA for the CDR3: TGTGCCAGCAGTTTGCAGGGGGAACAAGAGACCCAGTACTTC.